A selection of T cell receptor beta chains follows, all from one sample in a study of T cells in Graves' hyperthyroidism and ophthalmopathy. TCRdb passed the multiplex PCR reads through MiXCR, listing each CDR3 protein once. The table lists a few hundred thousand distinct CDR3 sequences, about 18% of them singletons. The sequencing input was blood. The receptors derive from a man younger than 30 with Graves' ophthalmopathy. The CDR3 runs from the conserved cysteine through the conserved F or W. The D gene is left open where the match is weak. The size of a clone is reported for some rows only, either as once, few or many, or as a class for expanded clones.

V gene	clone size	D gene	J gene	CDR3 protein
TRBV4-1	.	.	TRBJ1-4	CASSRTDVNEKLFF
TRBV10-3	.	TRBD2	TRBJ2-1	CAISEVLAGSLNEQFF
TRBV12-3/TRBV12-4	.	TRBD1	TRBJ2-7	CASSAHRDREDSEQYF
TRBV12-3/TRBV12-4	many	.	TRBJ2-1	CASRIAGDNEQFF
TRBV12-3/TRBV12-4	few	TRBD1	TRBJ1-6	CASTSGTGIKHLHF
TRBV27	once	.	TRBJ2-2	CASSNRAGGGELFF
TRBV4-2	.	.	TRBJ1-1	CASSQDQRTGMNTEAFF
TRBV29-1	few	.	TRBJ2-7	CSVEGPGRTYEQYF
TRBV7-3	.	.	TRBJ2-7	CASSLRRSYEQYF
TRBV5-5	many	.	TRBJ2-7	CASSPSGLVGTYEQYF
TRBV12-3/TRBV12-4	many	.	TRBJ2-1	CASSFLTGINNEQFF
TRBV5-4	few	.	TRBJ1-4	CASSIDRFREKLFF
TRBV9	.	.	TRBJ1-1	CASSVQVDIEAFF
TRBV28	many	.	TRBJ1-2	CASSTGPPNYGYTF
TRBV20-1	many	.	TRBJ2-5	CSASDGQQETQYF
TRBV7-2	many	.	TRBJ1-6	CASSLASRSSPLHF
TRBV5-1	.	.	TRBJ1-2	CASRGPGGLYGYTF
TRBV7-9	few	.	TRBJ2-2	CASSSFKRTEVNTGELFF
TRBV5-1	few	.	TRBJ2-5	CASSPNRYGETQYF
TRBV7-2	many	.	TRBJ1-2	CASSYRQGGYTF
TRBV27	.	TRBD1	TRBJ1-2	CASRTGTAQGYGYTF
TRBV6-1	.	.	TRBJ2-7	CASSHGESSYEQYF
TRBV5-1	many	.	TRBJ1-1	CASSPVEAGLAEAFF
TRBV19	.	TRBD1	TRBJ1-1	CASRQQGWTESFF
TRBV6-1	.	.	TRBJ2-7	CASSLTGLGQGEQYF
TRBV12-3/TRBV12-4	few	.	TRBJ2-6	CASSLSASGANVLTF
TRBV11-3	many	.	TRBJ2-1	CASGTGLYNEQFF
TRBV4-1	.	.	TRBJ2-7	CASSHRRSEGGGYEQYF
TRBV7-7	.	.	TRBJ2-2	CASSPQGQAGELFF
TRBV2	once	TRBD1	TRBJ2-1	CATGTGVGDEQFF
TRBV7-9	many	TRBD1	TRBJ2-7	CASSSHRGLTYEQYF
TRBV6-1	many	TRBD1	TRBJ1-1	CASSGGQNLYTEAFF
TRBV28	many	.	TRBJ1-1	CASSHTGEAFF
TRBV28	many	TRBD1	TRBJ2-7	CASSLSLPRGLDEQYF
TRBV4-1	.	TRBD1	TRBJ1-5	CASSLVRDRINQPQHF
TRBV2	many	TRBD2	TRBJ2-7	CASNQIPATGGNEQYF
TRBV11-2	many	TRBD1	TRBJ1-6	CASSEGQGNNSPLHF
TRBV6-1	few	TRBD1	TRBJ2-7	CASRQGSLDPYEQYF
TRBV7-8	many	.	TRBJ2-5	CASTPGFGGGTQYF
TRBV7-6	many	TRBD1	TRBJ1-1	CASSLDGSTGLNTEAFF
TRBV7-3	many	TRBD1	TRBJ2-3	CASSPTRTGGADTQYF
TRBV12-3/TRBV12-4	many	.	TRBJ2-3	CASSLYLTQGTDTQYF
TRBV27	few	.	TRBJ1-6	CASSLIGDSPLHF
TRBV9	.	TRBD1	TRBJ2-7	CASSVGTGRRDEQYF
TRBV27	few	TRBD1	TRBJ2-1	CASSSAGQGSYNEQFF
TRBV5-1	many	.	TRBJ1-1	CASSEGPPAEAFF
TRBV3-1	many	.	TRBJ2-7	CASSQAQGGSYEQYF
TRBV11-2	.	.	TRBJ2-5	CASSLVSSASGSSQETQYF
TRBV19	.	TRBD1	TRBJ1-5	CASSMTGVWVQPQHF
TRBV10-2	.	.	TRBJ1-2	CASSDFRSGVDGYTF